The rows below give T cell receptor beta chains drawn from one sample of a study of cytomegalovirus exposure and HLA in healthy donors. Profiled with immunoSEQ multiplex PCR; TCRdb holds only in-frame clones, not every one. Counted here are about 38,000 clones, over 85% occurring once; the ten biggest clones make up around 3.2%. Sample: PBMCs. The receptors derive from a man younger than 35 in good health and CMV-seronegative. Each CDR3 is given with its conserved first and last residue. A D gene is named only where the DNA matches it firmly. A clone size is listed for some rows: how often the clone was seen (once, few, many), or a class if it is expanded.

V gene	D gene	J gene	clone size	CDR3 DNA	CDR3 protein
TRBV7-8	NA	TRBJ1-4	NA	TGTGCCAGCAAAACGACGGCTAGTAATGAAAAACTGTTTTTT	CASKTTASNEKLFF
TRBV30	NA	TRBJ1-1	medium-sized	TGTGCCTGGAGTTATACAGCTGAAGCTTTCTTT	CAWSYTAEAFF
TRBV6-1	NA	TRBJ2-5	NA	TGTGCCAGCAGCCTCGACAGACAAGAGACCCAGTACTTC	CASSLDRQETQYF
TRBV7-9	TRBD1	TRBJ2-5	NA	TGTGCCAGCAGCTTAAGGACAGGCCCTCAAGAGACCCAGTACTTC	CASSLRTGPQETQYF
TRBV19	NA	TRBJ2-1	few	TGTGCCAGTAGTATAGCCGGAGACAATGAGCAGTTCTTC	CASSIAGDNEQFF
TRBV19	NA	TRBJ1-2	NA	TGTGCCAGTAGTCCGGGGGAGTTTTATGGCTACACCTTC	CASSPGEFYGYTF
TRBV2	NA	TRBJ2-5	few	TGTGCCAGCAGTGAGCTGTCGGGTCCCCAAGAGACCCAGTACTTC	CASSELSGPQETQYF
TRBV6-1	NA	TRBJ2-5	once	TGTGCCAGCAGTGGACAGCCCCAAGAGACCCAGTACTTC	CASSGQPQETQYF
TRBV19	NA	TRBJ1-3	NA	TGTGCCAGTCACCCGACACCATCTGGAAACACCATATATTTT	CASHPTPSGNTIYF
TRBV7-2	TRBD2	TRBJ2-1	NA	TGTGCCAGCAGACCCGGGCTAGCGGGGGGCAATGAGCAGTTCTTC	CASRPGLAGGNEQFF
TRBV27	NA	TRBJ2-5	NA	TGTGCCAGCAGCCCGAGGGCGGTAGCGCCAGGGGCGGAGACCCAGTACTTC	CASSPRAVAPGAETQYF
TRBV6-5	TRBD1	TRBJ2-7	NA	TGTGCCAGCAGTTACTCAAGACCGGGACAGGCCTACGAGCAGTACTTC	CASSYSRPGQAYEQYF
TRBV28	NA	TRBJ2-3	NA	TGTGCCAGCAGTTTTGGACTACCCCAGGGGGCAGATACGCAGTATTTT	CASSFGLPQGADTQYF
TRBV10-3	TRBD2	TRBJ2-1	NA	TGTGCCATCAGTAGGACCGGGACTAGCGGATACAATGAGCAGTTCTTC	CAISRTGTSGYNEQFF
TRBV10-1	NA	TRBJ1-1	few	TGCGCCAGCAGTGTCCGGCAGGCGGGGATCGGTGAAGCTTTCTTT	CASSVRQAGIGEAFF
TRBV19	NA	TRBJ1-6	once	TGTGCCAGTAGTATAGACGCACCGGGTCTCTATAATTCACCCCTCCACTTT	CASSIDAPGLYNSPLHF
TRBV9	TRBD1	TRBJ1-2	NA	TGTGCCAGCAGCGTAGCGGGACAGGGGAATGCTAACTATGGCTACACCTTC	CASSVAGQGNANYGYTF
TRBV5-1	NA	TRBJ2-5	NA	TGCGCCAGCAGCTCCTACCTTGACAGATTTAATCCCTCGGAGACCCAGTACTTC	CASSSYLDRFNPSETQYF
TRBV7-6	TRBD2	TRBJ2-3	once	TGTGCCAGCAGCTCCTCTCTAGCGGGGACCAGGTTGGATACGCAGTATTTT	CASSSSLAGTRLDTQYF
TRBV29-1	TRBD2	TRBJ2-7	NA	TGCAGCGTTGGGTTAGCGGGAGCCAACGAGCAGTACTTC	CSVGLAGANEQYF
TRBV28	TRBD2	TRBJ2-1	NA	TGTGCCAGCAGTCCCGCGGGGGAGTACGGCTACAATGAGCAGTTCTTC	CASSPAGEYGYNEQFF
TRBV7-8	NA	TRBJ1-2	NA	TGTGCCAGCAGCTTCATACAGAGACAGCTAATGAACTATGGCTACACCTTC	CASSFIQRQLMNYGYTF
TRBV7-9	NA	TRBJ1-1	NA	TGTGCCAGTACCTACCAACAGGCGATGAACACTGAAGCTTTCTTT	CASTYQQAMNTEAFF
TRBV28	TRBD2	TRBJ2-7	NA	TGTGCCAGCAGAAAGTATAGCGGGAGGGGTGTGGGCGAGCAGTACTTC	CASRKYSGRGVGEQYF
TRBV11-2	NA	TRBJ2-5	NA	TGTGCCAGCAGCTTAGTAGAAGAGACCCAGTACTTC	CASSLVEETQYF
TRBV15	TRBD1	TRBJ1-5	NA	TGTGCCACCCAAGACAGGGACAATCAGCCCCAGCATTTT	CATQDRDNQPQHF
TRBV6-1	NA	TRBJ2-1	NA	TGTGCCAGCAGTGAAGTAGCCCCCGTTTCGTTCTTC	CASSEVAPVSFF
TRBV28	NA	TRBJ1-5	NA	TGTGCCAGCAGTTTCCCACAAGGCAATCAGCCCCAGCATTTT	CASSFPQGNQPQHF
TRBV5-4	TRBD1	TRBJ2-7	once	TGTGCCAGCAGCTTGGGGCCGGGACAGGGAACCTACGAGCAGTACTTC	CASSLGPGQGTYEQYF
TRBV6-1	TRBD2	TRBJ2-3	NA	TGTGCCAGCAGTGGGAGGACTAGCGGGAGAACAGATACGCAGTATTTT	CASSGRTSGRTDTQYF
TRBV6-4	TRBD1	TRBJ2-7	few	TGTGCCCGAGGGACAGGCGATGCCTACGAGCAGTACTTC	CARGTGDAYEQYF
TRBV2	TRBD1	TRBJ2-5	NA	TGTGCCAGCAGTCCGGACAGGCTGGAAGAGACCCAGTACTTC	CASSPDRLEETQYF
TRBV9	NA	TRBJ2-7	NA	TGTGCCAGCAGCGTAGCGGGGGGCCAGTCCTACGAGCAGTACTTC	CASSVAGGQSYEQYF
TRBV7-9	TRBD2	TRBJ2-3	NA	TGTGCCAGCAGCTTGAGCGGGAGTGGCACAGATACGCAGTATTTT	CASSLSGSGTDTQYF